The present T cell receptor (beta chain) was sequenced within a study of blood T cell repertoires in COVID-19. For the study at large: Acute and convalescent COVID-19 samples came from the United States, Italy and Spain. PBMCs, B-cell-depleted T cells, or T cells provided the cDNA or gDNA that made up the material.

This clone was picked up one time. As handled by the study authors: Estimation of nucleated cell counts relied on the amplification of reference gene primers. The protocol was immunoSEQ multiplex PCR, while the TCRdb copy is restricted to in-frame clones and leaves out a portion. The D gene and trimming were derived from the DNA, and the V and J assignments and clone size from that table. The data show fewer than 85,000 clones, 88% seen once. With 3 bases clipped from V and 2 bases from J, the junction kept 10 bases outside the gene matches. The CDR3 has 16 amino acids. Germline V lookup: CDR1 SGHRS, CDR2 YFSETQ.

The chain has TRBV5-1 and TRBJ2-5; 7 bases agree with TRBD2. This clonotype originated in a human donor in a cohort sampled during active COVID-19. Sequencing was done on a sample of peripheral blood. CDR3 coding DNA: TGCGCCAGCAGCTGGGCCGGGACTACCTCTCAAGAGACCCAGTACTTC. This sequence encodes CASSWAGTTSQETQYF.